The 29 T cell receptor beta chains in this list originate from one sample, sequenced in a study of blood T cell repertoires in COVID-19. Measured with immunoSEQ multiplex PCR; TCRdb has only the in-frame clones, and not every one. Counted here are around 260,000 clones, 90% occurring once; the ten biggest clones make up 1% to 1.3%. The specimen was PBMCs or T cells enriched from blood (not recorded which). Source of these receptors: a woman between 25 and 40 years old who had recovered from COVID-19.

This clone was recorded once. V gene TRBV6-1 combines with J gene TRBJ1-5; a weak D match, TRBD1 (6 bases). Germline V gene sequence: CDR1 MNHNS, CDR2 SASEGT. The CDR3 runs to 12 residues. V was clipped by 3 bases and J by 7 bases, with 7 bases between them. For the CDR3, the DNA is TGTGCCAGCAGTGACAGGGGCCAGCCCCAGCATTTT. It encodes CASSDRGQPQHF.

The chain uses TRBV15 and TRBJ2-7, with D perhaps TRBD2 (6 bases). V lost 0 bases and J 0 bases, leaving 12 bases between the germline ends. This CDR3 region has 16 residues. Germline lookup yields CDR1 LNHNV and CDR2 YYDKDF (reference sequence). DNA for the CDR3: TGTGCCACCAGCAGAGATGCGGGGACCCCCTCCTACGAGCAGTACTTC. It yields the protein CATSRDAGTPSYEQYF.

This clone was detected once. This sequence joins TRBV5-6 and TRBJ2-7, with TRBD1 matching over 8 bases. CDR3 length equals 14 residues. Germline values: CDR1 SGHDT, CDR2 YYEEEE. V trimming: 0 bases; J trimming: 5 bases; junction bases outside the gene matches: 4. The CDR3 protein is CASSLVAGGDEQYF. The CDR3 DNA follows: TGTGCCAGCAGCTTGGTTGCAGGGGGCGACGAGCAGTACTTC.

The V call is TRBV27, the J call TRBJ1-6; D remains ambiguous. The CDR3 has 13 residues. Germline V gives CDR1 MNHEY, CDR2 SMNVEV (reference sequence). Trimming left V 3 bases short and J 7 bases short, with 7 bases between. CDR3 in amino acids: CASSFGRNSPLHF. DNA of the CDR3: TGTGCCAGCAGTTTTGGCAGAAATTCACCCCTCCACTTT.

The chain employs TRBV30 and TRBJ2-7; 8 positions match TRBD2. Per the germline V gene, CDR1 is GTSNPN and CDR2 is SVGIG (reference sequence). The junction had 1 base not matched to a gene; V was cut back by 0 bases and J by 6 bases. The CDR3 consists of 12 residues. CDR3 DNA sequence: TGTGCCTGGAGTGTCACTAGCGGCGAGCAGTACTTC. Its translation: CAWSVTSGEQYF.

This clone has just one count. V is TRBV5-1 and J is TRBJ2-1, with 7 bases lining up with TRBD1. The CDR3 runs 16 residues. V gave up 6 bases and J gave up 7 bases; unmatched junction bases: 16. Germline V gene data show CDR1 as SGHRS and CDR2 as YFSETQ. As DNA, the CDR3 is TGCGCCAGCACTCTTTCCGGGACAGTGAGCGTTAATGAGCAGTTCTTC. It translates to CASTLSGTVSVNEQFF.

The chain carries TRBV5-5 and TRBJ1-3, with 7 bases aligning to TRBD1. With V trimmed by 4 bases and J by 0 bases, 4 bases remained unmatched. Germline V gives CDR1 SGHKS, CDR2 YYEKEE (reference sequence). The CDR3 covers 15 residues. CDR3 sequence (DNA): TGTGCCAGCAGCCGAGACAGGGCCTCTGGAAACACCATATATTTT. It yields the protein CASSRDRASGNTIYF.

CDR3 loop: CASRQTGGAYNEQFF. CDR3 bases: TGTGCCAGCAGGCAAACAGGGGGCGCGTACAATGAGCAGTTCTTC. The gene calls are TRBV7-3 and TRBJ2-1, with 9 bases matching TRBD1. Germline CDR1 is SGHTA and CDR2 is FQGTGA. The length of the CDR3 is 15 residues. V shed 6 bases and J 4 bases; nucleotides not matched to a gene: 7.

V and J are TRBV29-1 and TRBJ1-5, with D possibly TRBD1 on 5 matching bases. Trimming took off 4 bases at V and 4 bases at J, with 14 bases between the two ends. The CDR3 extends over 14 amino acids. Germline CDR1 reads SQVTM; CDR2 reads ANQGSEA. In DNA, the CDR3 is TGCAGCGTTGCCCTGGCGGACACAAATCAGCCCCAGCATTTT. This sequence encodes CSVALADTNQPQHF.

The chain couples TRBV19 to TRBJ1-5; D might be TRBD1 (6 bases). V was clipped by 2 bases and J by 1 base, with 9 bases between them. Germline CDR1 LNHDA, CDR2 SQIVND (reference sequence). The CDR3 loop spans 15 amino acids. The CDR3 DNA sequence: TGTGCCAGTAGTATACACCAGGGGAGCAATCAGCCCCAGCATTTT. Translation gives CASSIHQGSNQPQHF.

The chain has TRBV2 and TRBJ1-1, with D maybe TRBD1 (6 bases). The CDR3 loop spans 15 amino acids. Germline lookup yields CDR1 SNHLY and CDR2 FYNNEI. Between the trimmed V and J ends, which lost 4 bases and 2 bases, there was a span of 14 bases. The CDR3 DNA reads as TGTGCCAGCAGTGCTGGGACACTCCGAAACACTGAAGCTTTCTTT. Protein sequence: CASSAGTLRNTEAFF.

The chain links TRBV7-8 to TRBJ2-1; 11 bases map to TRBD2. CDR3 length: 17 amino acids. The germline gives CDR1 SGHVS, CDR2 FQNEAQ. V shed 5 bases, J shed 10 bases, and the junction held 16 bases outside the gene matches. The CDR3 here is CASSPRDSAGTSGEQFF. DNA for the CDR3: TGTGCCAGCAGCCCGAGGGACAGTGCCGGGACTAGCGGCGAGCAGTTCTTC.

The chain employs TRBV28 and TRBJ1-2; 8 bases are a match to TRBD1. Germline CDR1 is MDHEN and CDR2 is SYDVKM. CDR3 length: 15 residues. The ends lost 5 bases at V and 3 bases at J; junction bases unmatched: 8. CDR3 DNA sequence: TGTGCCAGCAGTCCCGGGACAGGAGGCCACTATGGCTACACCTTC. Protein sequence: CASSPGTGGHYGYTF.

V gene TRBV5-1 combines with J gene TRBJ1-1, with 9 nucleotides matching TRBD1. Germline-derived CDR1 and CDR2 are SGHRS and YFSETQ. CDR3 length: 15 residues. Trimming cost V 4 bases and J 4 bases; bases outside gene matches: 8. The CDR3 protein is CASSLRDRAGTEAFF. The CDR3, as DNA: TGCGCCAGCAGCCTCAGGGACAGGGCTGGCACTGAAGCTTTCTTT.

The chain joins TRBV19 to TRBJ2-7, with 7 bases aligning to TRBD2. This CDR3 spans 13 amino acids. Unmatched junction bases numbered 5, after V lost 3 bases and J lost 6 bases. CDR1 is LNHDA, CDR2 SQIVND, per germline (reference sequence). This chain's CDR3 is CASSMRGRVEQYF. For the CDR3, the DNA is TGTGCCAGTAGTATGCGCGGGAGAGTCGAGCAGTACTTC.

Remarks on this clone: At one boundary the junction diverges from the germline segment, which might be a read error. The V gene is TRBV7-7, the J gene TRBJ2-3, with 7 nucleotides matching TRBD1. Germline CDR1 SSHAT, CDR2 FNYEAQ (reference sequence). The CDR3 runs to 15 residues. CDR3: CASSLNPQGTDTQYF. CDR3 in DNA: TGTGCTAGCAGCTTGAATCCACAGGGGACAGATACGCAGTATTTT.

This rearrangement joins TRBV7-2 to TRBJ1-5; 7 bases map to TRBD1. CDR1 SGHTA and CDR2 FQGNSA come from the germline V gene. This CDR3 spans 15 amino acids. After removal of 5 bases from V and 4 bases from J, the junction contained 8 bases not matched to a gene. DNA of the CDR3: TGTGCCAGCAGCGCCTTCGGGACAGATAATCAGCCCCAGCATTTT. It specifies CASSAFGTDNQPQHF.

The genes are TRBV27 and TRBJ2-2, with D maybe TRBD2 (6 bases). Germline V gene lookup returns CDR1 MNHEY and CDR2 SMNVEV (reference sequence). The CDR3 runs 16 residues. Trimming removed 3 bases from V and 7 bases from J, with 18 bases in between. CDR3 region: CASSFLLAGFVGELFF. CDR3 nucleotide sequence: TGTGCCAGCAGTTTCTTGTTGGCGGGATTTGTCGGGGAGCTGTTTTTT.

The chain carries TRBV29-1 and TRBJ2-5; 7 positions match TRBD1. Germline V gene data show CDR1 as SQVTM and CDR2 as ANQGSEA. The CDR3 contains 12 residues. The junction had 3 bases not matched to a gene; V was cut back by 3 bases and J by 5 bases. CDR3 sequence reads: CSVDEGAETQYF. The CDR3 DNA reads as TGCAGCGTTGATGAGGGGGCGGAGACCCAGTACTTC.

Only one count was recorded for this clone. The chain employs TRBV27 and TRBJ2-1, with 13 bases lining up with TRBD2. The germline CDR1 and CDR2 sequences are MNHEY and SMNVEV (reference sequence). The junction had 5 bases not matched to a gene; V was cut back by 6 bases and J by 9 bases. The CDR3 runs to 14 residues. CDR3 DNA sequence: TGTGCCAGCAGACTAGCGGGAGGGGGCAGTGAGCAGTTCTTC. Its protein product is CASRLAGGGSEQFF.

The chain joins TRBV30 to TRBJ1-1, with TRBD1 matching over 8 bases. This CDR3 has 13 amino acids. Germline V gene sequence: CDR1 GTSNPN, CDR2 SVGIG (reference sequence). Trimming took 1 base from V and 4 from J; bases not matched to a gene: 2. CDR3 coding DNA: TGTGCCTGGAGTGGGACAGGGATCACTGAAGCTTTCTTT. Translating it yields CAWSGTGITEAFF.

About this clone itself: This may be a read error: a much more frequent sequence differs by one nucleotide. The rearrangement links TRBV25-1 to TRBJ2-1; 12 nucleotides agree with TRBD2. Germline trimming cut 4 bases from V and 6 bases from J; bases unmatched to any gene: 1. CDR1 and CDR2 from the germline V gene are MGHDK and SYGVNS. The CDR3 contains 14 residues. DNA of the CDR3: TGTGCCAGCAGTGCGACTAGCGGGAGCAATGAGCAGTTCTTC. The encoded protein is CASSATSGSNEQFF.

The chain joins TRBV5-6 to TRBJ1-2, with a possible D match to TRBD1 (6 bases). CDR3 length: 16 residues. Germline V gives CDR1 SGHDT, CDR2 YYEEEE. V was trimmed by 4 bases and J by 0 bases, leaving 16 bases between them. The CDR3 nucleotides are TGTGCCAGCAGCCCGGAGACAGGACCGACTAACTATGGCTACACCTTC. Encoded protein: CASSPETGPTNYGYTF. Together with reference TRBV5-6 and TRBJ1-2, the CDR3 gives the full variable domain: DAGVTQSPTHLIKTRGQQVTLRCSPKSGHDTVSWYQQALGQGPQFIFQYYEEEERQRGNFPDRFSGHQFPNYSSELNVNALLLGDSALYLCASSPETGPTNYGYTFGSGTRLTVV.

The DNA of the CDR3 is TGTGCCAGCACCGAGGACAGGGGGCGTAAGTACGAGCAGTACTTC. Translating gives CASTEDRGRKYEQYF. The chain has TRBV6-6 and TRBJ2-7, with 11 positions matching TRBD1. The CDR3 is 15 amino acids. In germline, CDR1 is MNHNY, CDR2 SVGAGI (reference sequence). V was pared by 7 bases and J by 4 bases, with 9 bases of the junction left unmatched.

J is TRBJ2-2 and V is TRBV5-1; TRBD2 matches 11 bases. V shed 3 bases and J 6 bases; nucleotides not matched to a gene: 4. The germline V gene encodes CDR1 SGHRS and CDR2 YFSETQ. There are 15 residues in the CDR3. CDR3 DNA sequence: TGCGCCAGCAGCTCTAGCGGGAGGAGTCCCGGGGAGCTGTTTTTT. Translation gives CASSSSGRSPGELFF. Combining the CDR3 with reference TRBV5-1 and TRBJ2-2 gives the whole variable domain KAGVTQTPRYLIKTRGQQVTLSCSPISGHRSVSWYQQTPGQGLQFLFEYFSETQRNKGNFPGRFSGRQFSNSRSEMNVSTLELGDSALYLCASSSSGRSPGELFFGEGSRLTVL.

J is TRBJ2-3 and V is TRBV5-6, with TRBD1 matching 9 bases. This CDR3 is built from 16 residues. Unmatched junction bases numbered 8, after V lost 1 base and J lost 5 bases. CDR1 and CDR2 (germline): SGHDT, YYEEEE. CDR3 in amino acids: CASSLRGTGSQDTQYF. In DNA form, the CDR3 reads TGTGCCAGCAGCTTGCGGGGGACAGGGAGTCAAGATACGCAGTATTTT.

The table lists this clone with a count of one. This chain connects TRBV11-1 to TRBJ2-7; 7 nucleotides line up with TRBD1. Germline V CDR1 and CDR2: SGHAT, FQDESV (reference sequence). With V trimmed by 5 bases and J by 4 bases, 5 bases remained unmatched. The CDR3 is 13 residues long. CDR3 amino acids: CASSRDRDYEQYF. Here the CDR3 DNA reads TGTGCCAGCAGCCGAGACAGGGATTACGAGCAGTACTTC. The entire variable domain, with the rest obtained from reference TRBV11-1 and TRBJ2-7, is as follows: EAEVAQSPRYKITEKSQAVAFWCDPISGHATLYWYRQILGQGPELLVQFQDESVVDDSQLPKDRFSAERLKGVDSTLKIQPAELGDSAMYLCASSRDRDYEQYFGPGTRLTVT.

This chain joins TRBV30 and TRBJ1-5; D unclear. Trimming removed 0 bases at V and 4 bases at J, with 10 bases between. In germline, CDR1 is GTSNPN, CDR2 SVGIG (reference sequence). The CDR3 is 14 amino acids. CDR3 coding DNA: TGTGCCTGGAGTGTACGGTCAGGAAATCAGCCCCAGCATTTT. This codes for CAWSVRSGNQPQHF.

The genes are TRBV5-1 and TRBJ2-1; TRBD2 matches 14 bases. This CDR3 spans 19 amino acids. CDR1 and CDR2 from the germline V gene are SGHRS and YFSETQ. Trimming removed 3 bases from V and 0 bases from J; junction bases left unmatched: 8. The CDR3 DNA sequence: TGCGCCAGCAGCTGGCCGGGACTAGCGGGAGACAGCTCCTACAATGAGCAGTTCTTC. It translates to CASSWPGLAGDSSYNEQFF.